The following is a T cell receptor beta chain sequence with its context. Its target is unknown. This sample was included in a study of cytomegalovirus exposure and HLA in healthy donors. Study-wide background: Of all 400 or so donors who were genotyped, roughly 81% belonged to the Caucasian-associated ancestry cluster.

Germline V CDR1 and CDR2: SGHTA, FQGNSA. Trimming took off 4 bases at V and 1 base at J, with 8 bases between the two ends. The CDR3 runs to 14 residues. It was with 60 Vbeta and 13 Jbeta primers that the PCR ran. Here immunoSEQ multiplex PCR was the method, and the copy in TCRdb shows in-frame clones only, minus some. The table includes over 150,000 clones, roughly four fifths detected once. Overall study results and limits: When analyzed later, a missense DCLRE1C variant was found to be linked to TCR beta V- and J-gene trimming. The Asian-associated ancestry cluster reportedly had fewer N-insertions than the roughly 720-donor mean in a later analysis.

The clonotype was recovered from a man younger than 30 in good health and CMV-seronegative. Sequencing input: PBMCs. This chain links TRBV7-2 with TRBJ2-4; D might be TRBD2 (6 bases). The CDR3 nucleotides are TGTGCCAGCAGCTCCCGGGGGGCCAAAAACATTCAGTACTTC. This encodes CASSSRGAKNIQYF. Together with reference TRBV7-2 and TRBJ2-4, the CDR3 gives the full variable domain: GAGVSQSPSNKVTEKGKDVELRCDPISGHTALYWYRQSLGQGLEFLIYFQGNSAPDKSGLPSDRFSAERTGGSVSTLTIQRTQQEDSAVYLCASSSRGAKNIQYFGAGTRLSVL.